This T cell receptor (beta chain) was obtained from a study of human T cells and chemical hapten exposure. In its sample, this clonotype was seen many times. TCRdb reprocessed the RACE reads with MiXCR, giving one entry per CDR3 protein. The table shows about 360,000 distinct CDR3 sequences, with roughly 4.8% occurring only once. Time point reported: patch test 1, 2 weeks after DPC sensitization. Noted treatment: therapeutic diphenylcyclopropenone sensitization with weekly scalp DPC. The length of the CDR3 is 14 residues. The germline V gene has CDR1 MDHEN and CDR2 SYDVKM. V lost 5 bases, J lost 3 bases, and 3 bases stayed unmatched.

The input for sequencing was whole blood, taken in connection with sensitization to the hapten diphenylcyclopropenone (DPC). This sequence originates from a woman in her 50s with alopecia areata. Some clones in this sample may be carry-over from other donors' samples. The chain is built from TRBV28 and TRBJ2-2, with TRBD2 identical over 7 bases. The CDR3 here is CASSPTSYTGELFF. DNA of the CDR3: TGTGCCAGCAGTCCGACTAGCTACACCGGGGAGCTGTTTTTT.